This TCR beta chain is from a study of Graves' ophthalmopathy and Graves' hyperthyroidism. Scientists amplified the TCR beta CDR3 regions from RNA transcripts. RT-PCR in the first round used HTBI primers; a second-round multiplex PCR followed. Each CDR3 protein is one row after TCRdb ran MiXCR on the multiplex PCR reads. The sample lists roughly 230,000 distinct CDR3 sequences, 20% to 25% seen once, with roughly 42% in the top ten. This clonotype was found many times. CDR1 is SNHLY and CDR2 is FYNNEI in the germline V gene. The CDR3 sequence is 13 residues long. Trimming removed 7 bases from V and 2 bases from J, with 11 bases in between.

The chain couples TRBV2 to TRBJ1-2; no clear D gene. Sequencing was carried out using peripheral blood. This TCR derives from a woman aged 50 to 65 with Graves' ophthalmopathy. CDR3 coding DNA: TGTGCCAGCACCCCCCCGGAAAACTATGGCTACACCTTC. This translates into CASTPPENYGYTF.